This TCR beta chain was profiled in a study of blood T cell repertoires in COVID-19 (dated by TCRdb to the early 2020s). With regard to the full study: Samples covering the acute and convalescent phases of COVID-19 were provided by collaborators in the United States, Italy and Spain. The prospective study material was composed of cDNA or gDNA derived from T cells, B-cell-depleted T cells, or PBMCs. Subjects who had been exposed to COVID-19, were actively infected with it, or had recovered from it provided the deeply sampled blood TCRbeta repertoires that made up the dataset. A freely available public database, intended as a resource for researchers studying the immune response to SARS-CoV-2, is where the repertoires were released. Samples came from the ongoing ImmuneRACE study (first 160 participants) plus 1,254 subjects from 6 global collaborators. The sample metadata nearly always contained a de-identified subject ID, COVID-19 status, age in years and sex. HLA class I and class II types, where available, came from metadata supplied by the sample provider rather than from assay-based typing.

TCRbeta CDR3 regions were amplified from genomic DNA using the immunoSEQ Assay, a bias-controlled multiplex PCR. As for the original processing: The number of nucleated cells in each sample was estimated by amplification of reference gene primers within the assay. Sequence reads were collapsed and filtered to measure the absolute abundance of every unique TCRbeta CDR3 rearrangement. For each sample, productive Simpson clonality was calculated as the square root of Simpson's diversity index across productive rearrangements. Here the immuneACCESS table is served through TCRdb, limited to in-frame sequences with V and J called. Missing clones are a known gap in these copies; in checked studies unresolved V genes cover under half, and the rest lacks a known reason. The V and J calls and the clone size are those of that table, but D and trimming were determined from the DNA. The sample table lists approximately 81,000 clones, 80% to 90% of them with a count of one. The top ten hold 1.2% of the sample.

Details on this clone: Its specific antigen is unknown. No much larger clone exists at a distance of one base, and base qualities are not known.

Enrolling through a virtual design, the prospective study's participants ranged in age from roughly 18 to 90 years and lived across some 22 United States geographic areas. Cohort assignment in the prospective study relied on participant-reported clinical history from a screening survey and a study questionnaire. In the prospective study, whole blood, serum and a nasopharyngeal or oropharyngeal swab were collected from each participant by mobile phlebotomists. Participants in the prospective study had the option to provide additional blood draws and questionnaires over a roughly 2-month period. Blood samples from the prospective study were shipped frozen or at room temperature prior to DNA extraction. In the germline V gene, CDR1 corresponds to SGHDN and CDR2 to FVKESK. Ends trimmed: V by 1 base, J by 1 base; bases unmatched to a gene: 11. Its CDR3 holds 18 amino acids, cysteine through phenylalanine. Only CDR3 DNA is held: 54 bases, read in frame from base 1.

Paper-wide results and their limitations: The amount of clinical and demographic metadata varied by source and participant and was provided uncurated.

Sequencing was done on a sample of PBMCs or T cells enriched from blood (not recorded which). The chain couples TRBV14 to TRBJ2-5; the junction holds 8 bases that match TRBD2. This TCR was sampled from a woman between 50 and 59 years old with acute COVID-19. DNA sequence: TGTGCCAGCAGCCAAGTCGTAGGGACTAGGACTCTCCAAGAGACCCAGTACTTC. It specifies CASSQVVGTRTLQETQYF.